These 5 T cell receptor beta chains share one sample of origin, sequenced in a study of OX40 agonist ivuxolimab in advanced cancers. Using immunoSEQ multiplex PCR, the repertoire was profiled, and TCRdb retains in-frame clones only, with some absent. The sample lists some 100,000 clones, approximately 80% seen once, with 0.95% to 1.2% in the top ten. The source material was CD4+ or CD8+ T cells sorted from blood, sampled in a trial of the OX40 agonist ivuxolimab. These receptors were taken from an adult with an advanced solid tumor such as melanoma, head and neck, liver or kidney cancer.

The chain is built from TRBV14 and TRBJ2-3; 10 nucleotides align to TRBD2. V shed 4 bases, J shed 5 bases, and the junction held 9 bases outside the gene matches. This CDR3 is built from 16 residues. Germline assignment: CDR1 SGHDN and CDR2 FVKESK. CDR3 protein: CASSLGLALSRDTQYF. The DNA of the CDR3 is TGTGCCAGCAGCCTGGGACTAGCGCTATCCAGAGATACGCAGTATTTT.

This clone has more than one count but fewer than ten. This chain joins TRBV7-9 and TRBJ1-2, with D possibly TRBD1 on 5 matching bases. CDR1 is SEHNR, CDR2 FQNEAQ, per germline (reference sequence). The CDR3 contains 13 residues. Trimming pared 1 base from V and 6 bases from J, leaving 9 bases between. The CDR3 coding sequence is TGTGCCAGCAGCTTAGAGGGGCGGGATGGCTACACCTTC. Its translation: CASSLEGRDGYTF.

The chain joins TRBV14 to TRBJ2-1; possibly TRBD2 for D (6 bases). The length of the CDR3 is 13 residues. Germline V gene sequence: CDR1 SGHDN, CDR2 FVKESK. The V end was cut by 3 bases, the J end by 9 bases, with 12 bases between. The CDR3 sequence is CASSQIRGSEQFF. CDR3 DNA sequence: TGTGCCAGCAGCCAGATCCGGGGGAGTGAGCAGTTCTTC.

This clone was counted at least ten times. This chain links TRBV2 with TRBJ2-6, with D possibly matching TRBD1 (6 bases). The germline CDR1 and CDR2 sequences are SNHLY and FYNNEI. Trimming cost V 5 bases and J 0 bases, with 11 bases left between them. The CDR3 runs to 16 residues. CDR3 nucleotide sequence: TGTGCCAGCAGTTGGCAGGGGATCTCTGGGGCCAACGTCCTGACTTTC. As protein: CASSWQGISGANVLTF.

The chain has TRBV6-1 and TRBJ1-1; D not resolved. V lost 5 bases and J lost 7, with 5 bases in between. This CDR3 contains 10 residues. The V gene's germline CDR1 is MNHNS and CDR2 SASEGT. CDR3 in amino acids: CASSYDEAFF. CDR3 coding DNA: TGTGCCAGCAGTTACGATGAAGCTTTCTTT.